This TCR beta chain was recovered during a study of OX40 agonist ivuxolimab in advanced cancers. If patients had autoimmune disease history or systemic immunosuppression, they were excluded. Sampling of blood occurred at baseline, cycle 4 day 1, and cycle 7 day 1. The study's findings and limits: The study observed clonal expansion of CD4+ and CD8+ blood T cells by week 6 at 0.1 to 3.0 mg/kg. Low normalized T-cell clonal expansion was additionally recorded for some nonresponders.

This table comes from immunoSEQ multiplex PCR, and its TCRdb copy is limited to in-frame clones, with some not included. Here the sample spans 50,000 to 65,000 clones, approximately 86% being singletons. Germline CDR1 reads MNHEY; CDR2 reads SMNVEV (reference sequence). V was shortened by 5 bases and J by 0 bases, with 11 bases between the two germline ends. The CDR3 contains 15 residues. Of note for this clone: Its antigen remains unidentified.

The source was CD4+ or CD8+ T cells sorted from blood, collected in a trial of the OX40 agonist ivuxolimab. V usage is TRBV27 and J usage is TRBJ1-5; D is unclear. This sequence was found in an adult with an advanced solid tumor such as melanoma, head and neck, liver or kidney cancer. The CDR3 sequence is CASSIGRNSNQPQHF. The CDR3 DNA reads as TGTGCCAGCAGTATCGGGAGAAATAGCAATCAGCCCCAGCATTTT.